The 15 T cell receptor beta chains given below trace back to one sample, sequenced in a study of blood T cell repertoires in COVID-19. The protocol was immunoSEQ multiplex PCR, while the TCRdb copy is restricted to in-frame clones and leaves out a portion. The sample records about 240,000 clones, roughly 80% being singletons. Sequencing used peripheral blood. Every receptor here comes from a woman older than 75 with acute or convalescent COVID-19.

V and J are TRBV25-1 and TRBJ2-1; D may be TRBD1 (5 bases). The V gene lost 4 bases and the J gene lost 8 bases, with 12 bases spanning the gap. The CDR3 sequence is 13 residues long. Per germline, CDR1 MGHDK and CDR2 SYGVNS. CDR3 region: CASSVAGLDEQFF. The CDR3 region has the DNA TGTGCCAGCAGTGTTGCAGGGCTAGATGAGCAGTTCTTC.

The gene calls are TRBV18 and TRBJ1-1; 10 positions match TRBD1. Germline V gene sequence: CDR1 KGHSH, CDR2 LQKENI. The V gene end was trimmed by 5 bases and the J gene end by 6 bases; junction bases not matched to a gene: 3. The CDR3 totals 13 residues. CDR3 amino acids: CASSGQGVSEAFF. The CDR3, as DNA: TGTGCCAGCTCAGGACAGGGGGTCTCTGAAGCTTTCTTT.

The CDR3 nucleotides read TGTGCCACCAGTGATTTAACGGGAGAGACCCAGTACTTC. Translated: CATSDLTGETQYF. J is TRBJ2-5 and V is TRBV24-1; D remains unclear. Germline-derived CDR1 and CDR2 are KGHDR and SFDVKD. The V and J ends lost 1 base and 4 bases respectively, with 6 bases between them. The CDR3 consists of 13 residues.

CDR3 nucleotide sequence: TGTGCCAGCAGCCGGCGCGGGAACACTGAAGCTTTCTTT. As protein: CASSRRGNTEAFF. The V and J genes are TRBV7-8 and TRBJ1-1; the D is unclear. The V gene's germline CDR1 is SGHVS and CDR2 FQNEAQ. CDR3 length: 13 residues. The V and J ends lost 5 bases and 1 base respectively, with 8 bases between them.

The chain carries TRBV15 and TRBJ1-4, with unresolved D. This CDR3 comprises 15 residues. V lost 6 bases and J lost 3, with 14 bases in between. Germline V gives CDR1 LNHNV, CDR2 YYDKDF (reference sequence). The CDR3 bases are TGTGCCACCAGAGTTTCCACTGGAGCTAATGAAAAACTGTTTTTT. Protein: CATRVSTGANEKLFF.

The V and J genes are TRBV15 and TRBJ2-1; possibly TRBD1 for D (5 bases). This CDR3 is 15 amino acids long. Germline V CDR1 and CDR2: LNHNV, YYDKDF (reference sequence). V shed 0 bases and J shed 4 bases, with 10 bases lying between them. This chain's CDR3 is CATSRDAGLYNEQFF. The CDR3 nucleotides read TGTGCCACCAGCAGAGATGCAGGGTTGTACAATGAGCAGTTCTTC.

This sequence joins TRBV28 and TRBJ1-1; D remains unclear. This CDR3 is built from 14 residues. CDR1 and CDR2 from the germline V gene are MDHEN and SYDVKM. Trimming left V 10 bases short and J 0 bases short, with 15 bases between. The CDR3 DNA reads TGTGCCACCGGGCGGGGTCGCATGAACACTGAAGCTTTCTTT. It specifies CATGRGRMNTEAFF.

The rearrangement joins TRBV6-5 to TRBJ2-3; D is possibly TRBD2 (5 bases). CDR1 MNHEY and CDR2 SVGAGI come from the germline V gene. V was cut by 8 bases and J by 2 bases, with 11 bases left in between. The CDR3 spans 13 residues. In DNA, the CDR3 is TGTGCCAGCCGGGGTTCTTACACAGATACGCAGTATTTT. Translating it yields CASRGSYTDTQYF.

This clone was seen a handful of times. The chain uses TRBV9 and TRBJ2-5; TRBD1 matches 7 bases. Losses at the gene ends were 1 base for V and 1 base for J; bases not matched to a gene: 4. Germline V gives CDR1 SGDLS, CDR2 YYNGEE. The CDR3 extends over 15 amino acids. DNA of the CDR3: TGTGCCAGCAGCGTATTAGGGGGCCGCCAAGAGACCCAGTACTTC. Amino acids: CASSVLGGRQETQYF.

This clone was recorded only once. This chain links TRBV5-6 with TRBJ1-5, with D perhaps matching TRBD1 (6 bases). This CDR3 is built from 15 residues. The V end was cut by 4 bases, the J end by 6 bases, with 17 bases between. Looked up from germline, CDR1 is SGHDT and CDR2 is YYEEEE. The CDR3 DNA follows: TGTGCCAGCAGCCGCCGACAGGTAGGCGGTCAGCCCCAGCATTTT. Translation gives CASSRRQVGGQPQHF.

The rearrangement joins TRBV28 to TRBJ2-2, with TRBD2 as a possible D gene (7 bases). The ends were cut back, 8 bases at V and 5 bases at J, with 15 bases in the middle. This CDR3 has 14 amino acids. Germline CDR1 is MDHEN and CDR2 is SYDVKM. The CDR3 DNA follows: TGTGCCAGCCAAGGGGGGGTTAGGACCGGGGAGCTGTTTTTT. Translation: CASQGGVRTGELFF.

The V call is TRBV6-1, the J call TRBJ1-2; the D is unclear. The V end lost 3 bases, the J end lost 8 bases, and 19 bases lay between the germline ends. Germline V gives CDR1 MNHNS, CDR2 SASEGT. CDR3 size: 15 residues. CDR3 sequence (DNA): TGTGCCAGCAGTGAGGTCCCGGCCGACTCAAAAGGCTACACCTTC. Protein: CASSEVPADSKGYTF.

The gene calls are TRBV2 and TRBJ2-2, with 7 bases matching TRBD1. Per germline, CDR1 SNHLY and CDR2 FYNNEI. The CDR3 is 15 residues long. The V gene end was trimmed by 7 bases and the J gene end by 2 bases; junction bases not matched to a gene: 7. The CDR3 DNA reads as TGTGCCAGCAACACCGGGACAGCAAACACCGGGGAGCTGTTTTTT. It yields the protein CASNTGTANTGELFF.

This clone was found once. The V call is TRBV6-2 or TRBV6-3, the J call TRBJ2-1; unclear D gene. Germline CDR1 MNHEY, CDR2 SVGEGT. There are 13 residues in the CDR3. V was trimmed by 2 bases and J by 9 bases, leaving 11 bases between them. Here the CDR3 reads CASSYGRFAEQFF. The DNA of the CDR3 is TGTGCCAGCAGTTACGGCAGATTCGCTGAGCAGTTCTTC.

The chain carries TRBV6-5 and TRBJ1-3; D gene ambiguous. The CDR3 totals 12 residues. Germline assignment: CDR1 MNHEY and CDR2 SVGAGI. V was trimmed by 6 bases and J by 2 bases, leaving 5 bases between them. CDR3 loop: CASSDTGNTIYF. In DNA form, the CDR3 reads TGTGCCAGCAGCGACACTGGAAACACCATATATTTT.